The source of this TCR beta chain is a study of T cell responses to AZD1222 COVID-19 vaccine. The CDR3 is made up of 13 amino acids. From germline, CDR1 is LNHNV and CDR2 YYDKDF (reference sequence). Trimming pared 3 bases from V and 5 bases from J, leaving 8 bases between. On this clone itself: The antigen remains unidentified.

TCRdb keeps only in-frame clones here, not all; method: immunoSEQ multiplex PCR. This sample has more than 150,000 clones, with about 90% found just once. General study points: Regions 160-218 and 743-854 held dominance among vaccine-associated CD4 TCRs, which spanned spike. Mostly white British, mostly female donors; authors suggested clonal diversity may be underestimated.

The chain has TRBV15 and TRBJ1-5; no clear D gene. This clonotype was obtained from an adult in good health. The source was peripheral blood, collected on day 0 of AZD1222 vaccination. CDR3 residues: CATSRGDYQPQHF. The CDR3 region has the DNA TGTGCCACCAGCAGGGGTGACTATCAGCCCCAGCATTTT.